These 20 T cell receptor beta chains came from one sample sequenced in a study of cytomegalovirus exposure and HLA in healthy donors. The PCR made use of 60 Vbeta and 13 Jbeta primers. The assay was immunoSEQ multiplex PCR, and TCRdb's table has in-frame clones only and misses some. The sample lists over 70,000 clones, around 69% occurring once. Sequenced sample: PBMCs. These receptors were taken from a human donor in good health.

This clone has a single count. The J gene is TRBJ2-4, the V gene TRBV2; the D gene is possibly TRBD2 (5 bases). The CDR3 contains 14 residues. Deletions cut 7 bases from V and 7 bases from J, with 17 bases between. Germline-derived CDR1 and CDR2 are SNHLY and FYNNEI. CDR3 DNA sequence: TGTGCCAGCAATCGGGGTATCGGGTATAACATTCAGTACTTC. Residues: CASNRGIGYNIQYF.

This clone was counted only a few times. The rearrangement joins TRBV15 to TRBJ2-2, with D tentatively TRBD2 (7 bases). The ends were cut back, 0 bases at V and 6 bases at J, with 14 bases in the middle. This CDR3 is 16 amino acids long. Germline V gene data show CDR1 as LNHNV and CDR2 as YYDKDF (reference sequence). Here the CDR3 DNA reads TGTGCCACCAGCAGAGATCGAAGGGGGGGGGCCGGGGAGCTGTTTTTT. It encodes CATSRDRRGGAGELFF.

The chain combines TRBV7-8 with TRBJ2-7, with 9 bases lining up with TRBD1. The V and J ends lost 4 bases and 5 bases, in that order; junction bases with no gene match: 9. Germline assignment: CDR1 SGHVS and CDR2 FQNEAQ. The CDR3 is 15 amino acids. The CDR3 DNA follows: TGTGCCAGCAGCTCTACAGGGGGCCGCTTCGACGAGCAGTACTTC. As protein: CASSSTGGRFDEQYF.

The chain is built from TRBV6-1 and TRBJ1-1; TRBD1 aligns across 7 bases. Germline values: CDR1 MNHNS, CDR2 SASEGT. The trim removed 5 bases at V and 6 bases at J, leaving 6 bases unmatched. This CDR3 region has 13 residues. The CDR3 is CASSRNRGPEAFF. The CDR3 DNA sequence: TGTGCCAGCAGTCGAAACAGGGGCCCTGAAGCTTTCTTT.

The sample holds one count of this clone. The rearrangement uses TRBV29-1 and TRBJ2-2; 7 bases match TRBD1. There are 14 residues in the CDR3. In germline, CDR1 is SQVTM, CDR2 ANQGSEA. Trimming took 4 bases from V and 1 from J; bases not matched to a gene: 3. The CDR3 sequence is CSVAGTVNTGELFF. As DNA, the CDR3 is TGCAGCGTTGCCGGGACAGTGAACACCGGGGAGCTGTTTTTT.

The chain carries TRBV28 and TRBJ2-7, with TRBD2 matching over 11 bases. CDR3 length: 15 amino acids. Germline V gives CDR1 MDHEN, CDR2 SYDVKM. V was pared by 6 bases and J by 3 bases, with 7 bases of the junction left unmatched. Here the CDR3 reads CASRRTSGPRYEQYF. DNA for the CDR3: TGTGCCAGCAGGCGGACTAGCGGGCCTCGCTACGAGCAGTACTTC.

This clone was seen a few times. The rearrangement joins TRBV9 to TRBJ1-1; 10 nucleotides align to TRBD1. J gave up 6 bases and V 2 bases, and 4 bases lay outside the gene matches. Germline V gives CDR1 SGDLS, CDR2 YYNGEE. CDR3 length: 14 residues. The CDR3 loop is CASSVRDRGPEAFF. The DNA for the CDR3 is TGTGCCAGCAGCGTGAGAGACAGGGGGCCTGAAGCTTTCTTT.

The rearrangement uses TRBV5-1 and TRBJ2-1; D is unclear. CDR1 and CDR2 from the germline V gene are SGHRS and YFSETQ. CDR3 length: 14 residues. Trimming shortened V by 0 bases and J by 2 bases, and 6 bases separated the two germline ends. CDR3: CASSLDSPYNEQFF. Here the CDR3 DNA reads TGCGCCAGCAGCTTGGACAGTCCCTACAATGAGCAGTTCTTC.

The chain carries TRBV19 and TRBJ1-5; no clear D gene. The germline gives CDR1 LNHDA, CDR2 SQIVND (reference sequence). Trimming cost V 7 bases and J 2 bases, with 12 bases left between them. The CDR3 is made up of 14 amino acids. The DNA of the CDR3 is TGTGCCAGTACCCCCTCCGGAGGCAATCAGCCCCAGCATTTT. Translated: CASTPSGGNQPQHF.

In this sample, this clone turned up a few times. The V gene is TRBV19, the J gene TRBJ1-1; tentative D call: TRBD1 (5 bases). Trimming removed 5 bases from V and 1 base from J, with 8 bases in between. The CDR3 sequence is 13 residues long. CDR1 is LNHDA and CDR2 is SQIVND in the germline V gene (reference sequence). CDR3 nucleotide sequence: TGTGCCAGTAGTTGGCAGGGGAACACTGAAGCTTTCTTT. It codes for CASSWQGNTEAFF.

The chain couples TRBV9 to TRBJ2-1, with 10 bases lining up with TRBD2. This CDR3 contains 14 residues. CDR1 is SGDLS and CDR2 is YYNGEE in the germline V gene. With 1 base clipped from V and 10 bases from J, the junction kept 5 bases outside the gene matches. CDR3 protein: CASSVLAGDVEQFF. The CDR3 DNA reads as TGTGCCAGCAGCGTACTAGCGGGAGACGTAGAGCAGTTCTTC.

This chain uses TRBV28 with TRBJ1-5; TRBD1 matches 7 bases. Germline V CDR1 and CDR2: MDHEN, SYDVKM. The CDR3 has 15 residues. With 6 bases clipped from V and 2 bases from J, the junction kept 7 bases outside the gene matches. This CDR3 is CASSFDRAGNQPQHF. The DNA of the CDR3 is TGTGCCAGCAGCTTCGACAGGGCAGGCAATCAGCCCCAGCATTTT.

The V gene is TRBV2, the J gene TRBJ1-4; 10 nucleotides line up with TRBD1. V was clipped by 5 bases and J by 8 bases; unmatched bases: 5. CDR1 is SNHLY, CDR2 FYNNEI, per germline. The CDR3 spans 14 residues. The CDR3, as DNA: TGTGCCAGCAGTCGGGACAGGGGTGGAGAAAAACTGTTTTTT. Translation: CASSRDRGGEKLFF. Drawing the rest from reference TRBV2 and TRBJ1-4, the complete variable domain is EPEVTQTPSHQVTQMGQEVILRCVPISNHLYFYWYRQILGQKVEFLVSFYNNEISEKSEIFDDQFSVERPDGSNFTLKIRSTKLEDSAMYFCASSRDRGGEKLFFGSGTQLSVL.

This chain joins TRBV5-1 and TRBJ2-5, with 12 bases that match TRBD2. In germline, CDR1 is SGHRS, CDR2 YFSETQ. The CDR3 totals 19 residues. The junction had 18 bases not matched to a gene; V was cut back by 4 bases and J by 5 bases. Here the CDR3 DNA reads TGCGCCAGCAGCCTCCTCCCGACTAGCGGGAGAGGTTCGGGGGAGACCCAGTACTTC. Translation: CASSLLPTSGRGSGETQYF. The complete variable domain, with remaining parts taken from reference TRBV5-1 and TRBJ2-5, reads KAGVTQTPRYLIKTRGQQVTLSCSPISGHRSVSWYQQTPGQGLQFLFEYFSETQRNKGNFPGRFSGRQFSNSRSEMNVSTLELGDSALYLCASSLLPTSGRGSGETQYFGPGTRLLVL.

The V gene is TRBV6-1, the J gene TRBJ1-1; D might be TRBD1 (6 bases). The CDR3 length is 12 residues. Trimming took off 7 bases at V and 5 bases at J, with 11 bases between the two ends. Per germline, CDR1 MNHNS and CDR2 SASEGT. CDR3 sequence reads: CASKRQGTEAFF. CDR3 nucleotides: TGTGCCAGCAAAAGGCAGGGGACTGAAGCTTTCTTT.

V gene TRBV11-2 combines with J gene TRBJ2-7, with TRBD1 identical over 9 bases. Germline V gene sequence: CDR1 SGHAT, CDR2 FQNNGV. After removal of 3 bases from V and 3 bases from J, the junction contained 6 bases not matched to a gene. The CDR3 runs 15 residues. CDR3 DNA sequence: TGTGCCAGCAGCTTCAGACGGACAGGGGTCTACGAGCAGTACTTC. Its translation is CASSFRRTGVYEQYF.

The chain employs TRBV5-1 and TRBJ2-7; TRBD1 aligns across 8 bases. CDR1 is SGHRS, CDR2 YFSETQ, per germline. Trimming took 0 bases from V and 7 from J; bases not matched to a gene: 12. The CDR3 runs 16 residues. The CDR3 DNA follows: TGCGCCAGCAGCTTGGCCGCCGGGACAGGACGGGGAGAGCAGTACTTC. The encoded protein is CASSLAAGTGRGEQYF.

The V and J genes are TRBV7-9 and TRBJ2-1; 10 nucleotides align to TRBD2. The germline CDR1 and CDR2 sequences are SEHNR and FQNEAQ (reference sequence). The CDR3 extends over 14 amino acids. V was clipped by 5 bases and J by 7 bases; unmatched bases: 5. This chain's CDR3 is CASSVGLASNEQFF. The CDR3 DNA reads as TGTGCCAGCAGCGTGGGACTAGCGTCGAATGAGCAGTTCTTC.

The chain links TRBV28 to TRBJ1-6; 7 positions agree with TRBD1. After removal of 5 bases from V and 7 bases from J, the junction contained 11 bases not matched to a gene. Germline V lookup: CDR1 MDHEN, CDR2 SYDVKM. The length of the CDR3 is 16 residues. The CDR3 DNA sequence: TGTGCCAGCAGTATACCACAGGGGACGGAGAATTCACCCCTCCACTTT. Translating it yields CASSIPQGTENSPLHF. The full variable domain, completed using reference TRBV28 and TRBJ1-6, is DVKVTQSSRYLVKRTGEKVFLECVQDMDHENMFWYRQDPGLGLRLIYFSYDVKMKEKGDIPEGYSVSREKKERFSLILESASTNQTSMYLCASSIPQGTENSPLHFGNGTRLTVT.

The rearrangement uses TRBV25-1 and TRBJ1-5; D unresolved. V was pared by 4 bases and J by 5 bases, with 12 bases between. Germline V gene sequence: CDR1 MGHDK, CDR2 SYGVNS. The CDR3 is made up of 14 amino acids. The CDR3 loop is CASSVGTEYQPQHF. CDR3 bases: TGTGCCAGCAGTGTGGGCACCGAGTATCAGCCCCAGCATTTT.